These 32 T cell receptor beta chains were all obtained from the same sample, sequenced in a study of blood T cell repertoires in COVID-19. Sequencing was performed with immunoSEQ multiplex PCR; in TCRdb, only in-frame clones are kept and a portion is missing. The table has about 310,000 clones, roughly 87% seen once. The sequencing sample was made of peripheral blood. The receptor set was obtained from a man in his late teens or twenties with active or convalescent COVID-19.

This rearrangement joins TRBV7-8 to TRBJ2-7, with D perhaps TRBD1 (5 bases). CDR3 size: 13 residues. Germline values: CDR1 SGHVS, CDR2 FQNEAQ. V shed 1 base and J shed 3 bases, with 7 bases lying between them. The chain's CDR3 is CASSLGRGYEQYF. For the CDR3, the DNA is TGTGCCAGCAGCTTAGGAAGGGGCTACGAGCAGTACTTC.

In nucleotides, the CDR3 is TGTGCCAGCAGCTTAGAACCGGGACAACTGAACACCGGGGAGCTGTTTTTT. It is translated as CASSLEPGQLNTGELFF. The V gene is TRBV7-7, the J gene TRBJ2-2, with D tentatively TRBD1 (6 bases). CDR1 and CDR2 (germline): SSHAT, FNYEAQ (reference sequence). Deletions cut 1 base from V and 1 base from J, with 13 bases between. The CDR3 is 17 residues long.

In nucleotides, the CDR3 is TGTGCCAGCAGCTTGGGCAGGGGGCTCACTGAAGCTTTCTTT. Translating gives CASSLGRGLTEAFF. The chain joins TRBV13 to TRBJ1-1; 8 nucleotides line up with TRBD1. The CDR3 is 14 amino acids. Germline V gene lookup returns CDR1 PRHDT and CDR2 FYEKMQ (reference sequence). V was clipped by 3 bases and J by 4 bases; unmatched bases: 4.

The chain recombines TRBV7-9 with TRBJ1-1; D is uncertain. CDR1 is SEHNR, CDR2 FQNEAQ, per germline (reference sequence). V lost 7 bases, J lost 2 bases, and 8 bases lay in between. The CDR3 is 12 amino acids. In DNA form, the CDR3 reads TGTGCCAGCATGGCCCAAAACACTGAAGCTTTCTTT. It encodes CASMAQNTEAFF. Based on the CDR3 plus reference TRBV7-9 and TRBJ1-1, the full variable domain is DTGVSQNPRHKITKRGQNVTFRCDPISEHNRLYWYRQTLGQGPEFLTYFQNEAQLEKSRLLSDRFSAERPKGSFSTLEIQRTEQGDSAMYLCASMAQNTEAFFGQGTRLTVV.

The chain couples TRBV3-1 (or the pseudogene TRBV3-2) to TRBJ2-5, with a weak D call TRBD2 (6 bases). From germline, CDR1 is LGHDT and CDR2 YNNKEL (reference sequence). CDR3 length equals 14 residues. V lost 0 bases to trimming and J lost 5 bases, with 10 bases between them. CDR3 in amino acids: CASSQETRRETQYF. The CDR3 bases are TGTGCCAGCAGCCAAGAGACTAGAAGGGAGACCCAGTACTTC.

V gene TRBV7-9 combines with J gene TRBJ1-1; D is perhaps TRBD1 (6 bases). The CDR3 runs 15 residues. V shed 5 bases and J shed 6 bases, with 19 bases lying between them. Germline loops: CDR1 SEHNR, CDR2 FQNEAQ (reference sequence). The CDR3 bases are TGTGCCAGCAGCCTGACAGGATTTCTCGGCGCTGAAGCTTTCTTT. Its translation: CASSLTGFLGAEAFF.

The genes are TRBV4-1 and TRBJ2-2; 7 bases line up with TRBD1. The germline CDR1 and CDR2 sequences are MGHRA and YSYEKL. The CDR3 consists of 18 residues. V dropped 1 base and J dropped 0; count of bases not matched to a gene: 8. The CDR3 DNA reads TGCGCCAGCAGCCAAGCCCAAATAGGACAGGCGAACACCGGGGAGCTGTTTTTT. Translating gives CASSQAQIGQANTGELFF.

The chain couples TRBV4-2 to TRBJ1-2; the match to TRBD1 covers 8 bases. Germline values: CDR1 LGHNA, CDR2 YNFKEQ. The V segment lost 3 bases and the J segment 0 bases; nucleotides outside the gene matches: 6. This CDR3 comprises 16 residues. The CDR3 sequence: CASSHSADRANYGYTF. The CDR3 DNA follows: TGTGCCAGCAGCCACTCCGCGGACAGGGCTAACTATGGCTACACCTTC.

This clone has a handful of counts. The V call is TRBV5-4, the J call TRBJ2-1, with TRBD1 identical over 7 bases. After removal of 0 bases from V and 5 bases from J, the junction contained 5 bases not matched to a gene. The CDR3 spans 15 residues. The germline gives CDR1 SGHNT, CDR2 YYREEE (reference sequence). CDR3 sequence (DNA): TGTGCCAGCAGCTTGGGGATGGGGACAGACAATGAGCAGTTCTTC. As protein: CASSLGMGTDNEQFF.

The chain employs TRBV7-2 and TRBJ1-2, with D perhaps matching TRBD1 (6 bases). CDR1 and CDR2 (germline): SGHTA, FQGNSA. The CDR3 is 15 amino acids. Trimming took off 5 bases at V and 2 bases at J, with 15 bases between the two ends. The CDR3 sequence: CASSTAGVQNYGYTF. In DNA form, the CDR3 reads TGTGCCAGCAGCACCGCAGGGGTCCAGAACTATGGCTACACCTTC.

V gene TRBV19 combines with J gene TRBJ1-6; TRBD1 aligns across 7 bases. With 5 bases clipped from V and 6 bases from J, the junction kept 7 bases outside the gene matches. Germline CDR1 and CDR2: LNHDA and SQIVND (reference sequence). The CDR3 runs to 15 residues. CDR3 bases: TGTGCCAGTAGTTCAACAGGGGCTGGTAATTCACCCCTCCACTTT. Its translation: CASSSTGAGNSPLHF.

V gene TRBV3-1 (or the pseudogene TRBV3-2) combines with J gene TRBJ1-2, with 8 bases that match TRBD1. The CDR3 consists of 17 residues. With 1 base clipped from V and 0 bases from J, the junction kept 7 bases outside the gene matches. CDR1 and CDR2 from the germline V gene are LGHDT and YNNKEL (reference sequence). The CDR3 DNA reads as TGTGCCAGCAGCCAAGCGGTTCGGACAGGGCCTAACTATGGCTACACCTTC. It specifies CASSQAVRTGPNYGYTF.

This rearrangement joins TRBV4-2 to TRBJ2-5; 8 bases agree with TRBD2. V lost 4 bases, J lost 5 bases, and 9 bases stayed unmatched. CDR1 is LGHNA, CDR2 YNFKEQ, per germline. The CDR3 is 15 residues long. This CDR3 reads CASSLAGTRQETQYF. The DNA for the CDR3 is TGTGCCAGCAGCCTTGCCGGGACTAGGCAGGAGACCCAGTACTTC.

V gene TRBV21-1 combines with J gene TRBJ1-6. TRBV21-1 represents a pseudogene. The CDR3 is 11 residues long. The CDR3 sequence is CASSEGEPLHF. The CDR3 DNA follows: TGTGCCAGCAGCGAGGGTGAACCCCTCCACTTT.

V is TRBV4-1 and J is TRBJ2-2, with TRBD2 matching 9 bases. V gave up 3 bases and J gave up 8 bases; unmatched junction bases: 7. The length of the CDR3 is 15 residues. The germline gives CDR1 MGHRA, CDR2 YSYEKL. Here the CDR3 reads CASSQVAGAAGELFF. DNA for the CDR3: TGCGCCAGCAGCCAGGTAGCGGGAGCAGCAGGGGAGCTGTTTTTT.

This chain connects TRBV25-1 to TRBJ1-1; D ambiguous. The CDR3 length is 13 residues. The ends were cut back, 2 bases at V and 1 base at J, with 5 bases in the middle. CDR1 and CDR2 (germline): MGHDK, SYGVNS. The CDR3, as DNA: TGTGCCAGCAGTGAAGGGCGGAACACTGAAGCTTTCTTT. Protein: CASSEGRNTEAFF. Full variable domain (missing parts from reference TRBV25-1 and TRBJ1-1): EADIYQTPRYLVIGTGKKITLECSQTMGHDKMYWYQQDPGMELHLIHYSYGVNSTEKGDLSSESTVSRIRTEHFPLTLESARPSHTSQYLCASSEGRNTEAFFGQGTRLTVV.

The sample holds one count of this clone. The chain carries TRBV27 and TRBJ1-6; D is uncertain. Germline loops: CDR1 MNHEY, CDR2 SMNVEV (reference sequence). The CDR3 loop spans 14 amino acids. V gave up 6 bases and J gave up 6 bases, with 12 bases separating them. The CDR3 region has the DNA TGTGCCAGCAGAAAGCTAGCAGCTAATTCACCCCTCCACTTT. It translates to CASRKLAANSPLHF.

This chain connects TRBV28 to TRBJ1-4; 11 bases are shared with TRBD1. This CDR3 spans 18 amino acids. The V segment lost 6 bases and the J segment 4 bases; nucleotides outside the gene matches: 13. Per the germline V gene, CDR1 is MDHEN and CDR2 is SYDVKM. The chain's CDR3 is CASSPAPGQGVINEKLFF. Written as DNA, the CDR3 is TGTGCCAGCAGCCCCGCCCCGGGACAGGGGGTGATTAATGAAAAACTGTTTTTT.

For this clone: The sample carries other DNA sequences with the same CDR3. The genes are TRBV9 and TRBJ2-5; TRBD2 aligns across 8 bases. The CDR3 extends over 15 amino acids. The ends lost 0 bases at V and 5 bases at J; junction bases unmatched: 6. Looked up from germline, CDR1 is SGDLS and CDR2 is YYNGEE. CDR3 sequence: CASSVVGSGKETQYF. The DNA of the CDR3 is TGTGCCAGCAGCGTAGTCGGTAGCGGGAAGGAGACCCAGTACTTC. Looking up the rest from reference TRBV9 and TRBJ2-5 gives the full variable domain: DSGVTQTPKHLITATGQRVTLRCSPRSGDLSVYWYQQSLDQGLQFLIQYYNGEERAKGNILERFSAQQFPDLHSELNLSSLELGDSALYFCASSVVGSGKETQYFGPGTRLLVL.

This chain links TRBV5-1 with TRBJ2-2, with 10 bases identical to TRBD2. V trimming: 0 bases; J trimming: 1 base; junction bases outside the gene matches: 6. This CDR3 contains 18 residues. CDR1 is SGHRS, CDR2 YFSETQ, per germline. The CDR3 spells CASSLVPSGSWNTGELFF. The DNA of the CDR3 is TGCGCCAGCAGCTTGGTTCCTAGCGGGAGTTGGAACACCGGGGAGCTGTTTTTT.

The J gene is TRBJ1-5, the V gene TRBV18; 9 nucleotides agree with TRBD1. The germline gives CDR1 KGHSH, CDR2 LQKENI. This CDR3 is 15 amino acids long. With 5 bases clipped from V and 4 bases from J, the junction kept 6 bases outside the gene matches. The CDR3 sequence: CASSSKGQGNQPQHF. CDR3 sequence (DNA): TGTGCCAGCTCATCGAAGGGACAGGGAAATCAGCCCCAGCATTTT.

This chain joins TRBV7-2 and TRBJ2-5, with D possibly TRBD1 on 6 matching bases. CDR1 is SGHTA and CDR2 is FQGNSA in the germline V gene. The CDR3 spans 16 residues. V shed 8 bases and J shed 7 bases, with 26 bases lying between them. The CDR3 bases are TGTGCCAGCGGCAGAGTGGGCGCAGGGGTTAGTGGGACCCAGTACTTC. Amino acid sequence: CASGRVGAGVSGTQYF.

The V and J genes are TRBV5-1 and TRBJ1-2; 9 nucleotides align to TRBD1. V shed 4 bases, J shed 4 bases, and the junction held 2 bases outside the gene matches. The CDR3 loop spans 13 amino acids. CDR1 and CDR2 from the germline V gene are SGHRS and YFSETQ. This chain's CDR3 is CASSPGQGYGYTF. The CDR3 DNA reads TGCGCCAGCAGCCCGGGACAGGGCTATGGCTACACCTTC.

This chain uses TRBV12-2 with TRBJ2-3; TRBD1, the table's D call, was not compared with the DNA. TRBV12-2 is an annotated pseudogene. The CDR3 sequence is 16 residues long. The CDR3 DNA reads as TGTGCAAGTCGCTTAGGGTGGCCAGAACACACAGATACGCAGTATTTT. It encodes CASRLGWPEHTDTQYF.

The V call is TRBV24-1, the J call TRBJ2-3; maybe TRBD2 (6 bases). This CDR3 is built from 15 residues. The V end was cut by 3 bases, the J end by 4 bases, with 13 bases between. Germline V gives CDR1 KGHDR, CDR2 SFDVKD. The CDR3 is CATSDKRASPDTQYF. CDR3 nucleotide sequence: TGTGCCACCAGTGATAAGCGGGCCTCGCCAGATACGCAGTATTTT.

The chain uses TRBV11-2 and TRBJ1-2; 9 bases are shared with TRBD1. From germline, CDR1 is SGHAT and CDR2 FQNNGV. The CDR3 extends over 14 amino acids. With V trimmed by 5 bases and J by 4 bases, 5 bases remained unmatched. The CDR3 here is CASSDTGGGYGYTF. The DNA for the CDR3 is TGTGCCAGCAGCGACACAGGGGGCGGCTATGGCTACACCTTC.

This rearrangement joins TRBV7-2 to TRBJ1-2; maybe TRBD1 (5 bases). Germline V gene lookup returns CDR1 SGHTA and CDR2 FQGNSA. CDR3 length: 14 amino acids. Trimming removed 3 bases at V and 3 bases at J, with 11 bases between. The CDR3 region is CASSFRSRDYGYTF. CDR3 nucleotides: TGTGCCAGCAGCTTTCGATCCAGGGACTATGGCTACACCTTC. Combining the CDR3 with reference TRBV7-2 and TRBJ1-2 gives the whole variable domain GAGVSQSPSNKVTEKGKDVELRCDPISGHTALYWYRQSLGQGLEFLIYFQGNSAPDKSGLPSDRFSAERTGGSVSTLTIQRTQQEDSAVYLCASSFRSRDYGYTFGSGTRLTVV.

The chain is built from TRBV27 and TRBJ1-2, with 9 bases that match TRBD1. V shed 6 bases, J shed 7 bases, and the junction held 9 bases outside the gene matches. CDR1 and CDR2 from the germline V gene are MNHEY and SMNVEV (reference sequence). The CDR3 is 14 amino acids. As DNA, the CDR3 is TGTGCCAGCAGGGCCTTTGGGACAGGGCTTGGCTACACCTTC. Protein: CASRAFGTGLGYTF.

The chain has TRBV2 and TRBJ2-7, with TRBD1 matching over 8 bases. CDR1 is SNHLY, CDR2 FYNNEI, per germline. The CDR3 extends over 14 amino acids. J was trimmed by 4 bases and V by 2 bases; bases with no gene match: 4. The CDR3: CASSEQGASYEQYF. The CDR3 DNA follows: TGTGCCAGCAGTGAACAGGGGGCCAGTTACGAGCAGTACTTC.

This clone was detected a few times. The V and J genes are TRBV7-8 and TRBJ1-1; 7 bases agree with TRBD1. The CDR3 is 15 amino acids. Germline CDR1 is SGHVS and CDR2 is FQNEAQ. J was trimmed by 0 bases and V by 5 bases; bases with no gene match: 6. The CDR3 loop is CASSRPGQMNTEAFF. In DNA, the CDR3 is TGTGCCAGCAGCCGGCCGGGACAGATGAACACTGAAGCTTTCTTT.

The chain uses TRBV7-9 and TRBJ2-5; D possibly corresponds to TRBD2 (5 bases). Trimming removed 6 bases at V and 5 bases at J, with 16 bases between. The germline CDR1 and CDR2 sequences are SEHNR and FQNEAQ (reference sequence). This CDR3 is built from 14 residues. The CDR3 bases are TGTGCCAGCAGATTGGACCACTGGGAGGAGACCCAGTACTTC. Amino acids: CASRLDHWEETQYF.

The V and J genes are TRBV4-3 and TRBJ1-3, with TRBD1 as a possible D gene (5 bases). The germline gives CDR1 LGHNA, CDR2 YSLEER. The CDR3 is 16 residues long. V dropped 1 base and J dropped 2 bases, with 12 bases sitting between them. DNA of the CDR3: TGCGCCAGCAGCCAAGGGACAAGACCGGCTGGAAACACCATATATTTT. This sequence encodes CASSQGTRPAGNTIYF.